This record concerns one T cell receptor beta chain sequence. As yet, its antigen is unknown. Amplification used 60 Vbeta primers and 13 Jbeta primers. Clones were sequenced by immunoSEQ multiplex PCR, and TCRdb holds only the in-frame ones, with some missing. The sample comprises around 230,000 clones, roughly 73% of which are singletons, and approximately 0.47% rests with the top ten. Germline values: CDR1 WNHNN, CDR2 SYGVQD (reference sequence). CDR3 size: 15 residues. The V and J ends lost 3 bases and 0 bases respectively, with 9 bases between them. This sample was taken from a study of cytomegalovirus exposure and HLA in healthy donors. Whole-study context: Most genotyped donors, about 81% of around 370, had Caucasian-associated genetic ancestry. Broader study findings: One variant, a missense change in DCLRE1C, was linked in a later analysis to TCR beta V- and J-gene trimming. When a later analysis was performed, an Asian-associated ancestry cluster reportedly had fewer N-insertions than the approximately 600-donor mean.

The source material was PBMCs. The source is a boy younger than 18 in good health and CMV-seronegative. The chain links TRBV10-1 to TRBJ2-1, with a possible D match to TRBD1 (5 bases). The chain's CDR3 is CASSEDRNSYNEQFF. The CDR3 DNA sequence: TGCGCCAGCAGTGAAGACAGAAACTCCTACAATGAGCAGTTCTTC.